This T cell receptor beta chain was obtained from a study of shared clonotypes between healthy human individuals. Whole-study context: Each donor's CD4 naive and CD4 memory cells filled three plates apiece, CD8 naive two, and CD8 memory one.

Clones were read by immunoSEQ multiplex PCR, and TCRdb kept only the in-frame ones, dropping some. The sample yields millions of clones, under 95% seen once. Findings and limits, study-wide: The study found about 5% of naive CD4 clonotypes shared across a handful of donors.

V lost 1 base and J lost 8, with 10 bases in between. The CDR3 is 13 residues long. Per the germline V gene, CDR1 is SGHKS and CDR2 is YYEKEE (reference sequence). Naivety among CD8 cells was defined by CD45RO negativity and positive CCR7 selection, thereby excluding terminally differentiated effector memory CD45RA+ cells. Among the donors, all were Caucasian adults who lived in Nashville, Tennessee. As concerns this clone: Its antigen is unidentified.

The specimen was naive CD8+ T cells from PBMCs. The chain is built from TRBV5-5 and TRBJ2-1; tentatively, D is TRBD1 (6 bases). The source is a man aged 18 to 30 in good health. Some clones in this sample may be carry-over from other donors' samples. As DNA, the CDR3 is TGTGCCAGCAGCTTGCAGGGGCAGGATGAGCAGTTCTTC. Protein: CASSLQGQDEQFF.